What follows is one T cell receptor (beta chain) and its context. This CDR3 is built from 14 residues. The V end was cut by 5 bases, the J end by 4 bases, with 14 bases between. Germline-derived CDR1 and CDR2 are MDHEN and SYDVKM. The data stem from a study of blood T cell repertoires in COVID-19. Study-wide background: COVID-19 samples from acute and convalescent phases originated in the United States, Italy and Spain. Sources were T cells, B-cell-depleted T cells, or PBMCs; the material itself was cDNA or gDNA.

Authors' data handling: Reference gene primer amplification gave nucleated cell count estimates. Method: immunoSEQ multiplex PCR; TCRdb's copy keeps in-frame clones and lacks some. V, J and clone size are those of that table, while D and trimming were read from the DNA. The sample has 150,000 to 190,000 clones; 88% are singletons. Input material: peripheral blood. This clonotype was obtained from a woman aged 65 to 85 with acute or convalescent COVID-19. The chain uses TRBV28 and TRBJ1-2, with D perhaps TRBD1 (6 bases). CDR3 amino acids: CASSPSGVLYGYTF. The CDR3 DNA is TGTGCCAGCAGTCCCTCAGGGGTCCTCTATGGCTACACCTTC.